Listed here is a single TCR beta chain. Its antigen remains unidentified. This specimen belongs to a study of vaccination and CD4 T cells after COVID-19. Study results and limitations: Median SARS-CoV-2-reactive clonotype numbers went from roughly 19 to 38; this increase was not significant.

CD4+ T cells that had been cultured provided DNA sequenced with the Oncomine TCR Beta short-read assay. DNA came from CD4+ T cells after culture. TCRdb fed the PCR reads into MiXCR, producing one record per CDR3 protein. The repertoire holds approximately 8,100 distinct CDR3 sequences, with 51% as singletons. Treatment here: roughly 10-day PBMC culture with coronavirus spike peptide pools or control peptides (ViraFEST assay). Sequenced input: CD4+ T cells from blood, cultured in vitro. The clonotype comes from a human donor who had recovered from COVID-19.

CDR3 loop: CASIGWAGGSGAFF. CDR3 nucleotide sequence: TGTGCCAGCATCGGCTGGGCCGGGGGTTCGGGAGCTTTCTTT. J is TRBJ1-1 and V is TRBV27; D is perhaps TRBD1 (5 bases). The CDR3 spans 14 residues. V gave up 7 bases and J gave up 10 bases, with 22 bases separating them. The germline gives CDR1 MNHEY, CDR2 SMNVEV (reference sequence).